This paragraph reports one T cell receptor beta chain. Time point here: peripheral blood 6 weeks after treatment start. The sample comes from a study of PD-L1 blockade in urothelial cancer. Whole-study context: Specimens of blood held a median count of approximately 150,000 T cells.

Assay: immunoSEQ multiplex PCR; the TCRdb copy retains only in-frame clones and omits some. Here the sample spans over 100,000 clones, around 93% being singletons. Unmatched junction bases numbered 9, after V lost 7 bases and J lost 8 bases. Germline loops: CDR1 MNHNS, CDR2 SASEGT. This CDR3 contains 14 residues. The clonotype comes from a man aged 55 to 69 with urothelial cancer. The V gene is TRBV6-1, the J gene TRBJ1-4; 8 bases agree with TRBD1. Here the sequenced sample was PBMCs, taken around atezolizumab (anti-PD-L1) treatment. The CDR3 DNA reads TGTGCCAGCATTATGGACAGGGTGGAGGAAAAACTGTTTTTT. Protein product: CASIMDRVEEKLFF.